The 18 T cell receptor beta chains below were found in one sample sequenced in a study of blood T cell repertoires in COVID-19 (TCRdb year 2020). The library relied on the immunoSEQ multiplex PCR assay. Not all clones reach the TCRdb copy of this immuneACCESS table, which keeps in-frame sequences only. Checked studies attribute under half of the gap to unresolved V genes and leave the rest unexplained. Across this sample there are about 270,000 clones, with approximately 85% seen only once. The leading ten clones occupy 5% to 6% of the sample. The sequenced material came from peripheral blood. Receptors originate from a woman of 80 years or more with COVID-19, enrolled during active disease.

As concerns this clone: Other DNA sequences in this specimen translate into the identical CDR3. The chain couples TRBV10-3 to TRBJ1-5; TRBD1 matches at 11 bases. This CDR3 has 13 residues. The germline gives CDR1 ENHRY, CDR2 SYGVKD. Trimming at V came to 6 bases and at J to 5 bases, leaving 0 bases not matched to a gene. This chain's CDR3 is CAIRGQGDQPQHF. CDR3 bases: TGTGCCATCAGGGGACAGGGGGATCAGCCCCAGCATTTT.

V gene TRBV13 combines with J gene TRBJ2-7; weak D call: TRBD2 (6 bases). The CDR3 spans 13 residues. The V end lost 5 bases, the J end lost 0 bases, and 8 bases lay between the germline ends. CDR1 and CDR2 from the germline V gene are PRHDT and FYEKMQ (reference sequence). CDR3 region: CASSAGRSYEQYV. CDR3 nucleotide sequence: TGTGCCAGCAGCGCGGGGCGCTCCTACGAGCAGTACGTC.

This rearrangement joins TRBV28 to TRBJ1-1, with 7 nucleotides matching TRBD1. Per germline, CDR1 MDHEN and CDR2 SYDVKM. V trimming: 6 bases; J trimming: 6 bases; junction bases outside the gene matches: 10. The CDR3 runs to 14 residues. This CDR3 is CASSLGDREAEAFF. The CDR3 DNA reads TGTGCCAGCAGCCTCGGCGACAGGGAGGCTGAAGCTTTCTTT.

J is TRBJ2-3 and V is TRBV7-9; 12 bases line up with TRBD2. Germline assignment: CDR1 SEHNR and CDR2 FQNEAQ (reference sequence). Losses at the gene ends were 5 bases for V and 4 bases for J; bases not matched to a gene: 1. The CDR3 length is 14 residues. The DNA for the CDR3 is TGTGCCAGCAGCCCTAGCGGGGGGGCAGATACGCAGTATTTT. It codes for CASSPSGGADTQYF.

This chain uses TRBV2 with TRBJ1-1; no firm D call. The V end lost 6 bases, the J end lost 7 bases, and 9 bases lay between the germline ends. Germline assignment: CDR1 SNHLY and CDR2 FYNNEI. This CDR3 contains 11 residues. CDR3: CASSSRSEAFF. The DNA of the CDR3 is TGTGCCAGCAGCTCACGTAGTGAAGCTTTCTTT.

The rearrangement joins TRBV5-1 to TRBJ2-7; the match to TRBD1 covers 11 bases. Germline-derived CDR1 and CDR2 are SGHRS and YFSETQ. The CDR3 is 15 amino acids. After removal of 3 bases from V and 6 bases from J, the junction contained 8 bases not matched to a gene. CDR3 in DNA: TGCGCCAGCAGCTCAGGGACAGGGGGGTCCGGCGAGCAGTACGTC. Its translation is CASSSGTGGSGEQYV.

The rearrangement uses TRBV28 and TRBJ1-2; 7 nucleotides match TRBD1. The CDR3 is 16 residues long. J was trimmed by 8 bases and V by 4 bases; bases with no gene match: 16. Germline assignment: CDR1 MDHEN and CDR2 SYDVKM. CDR3: CASSSFQGVGAQGYTF. In DNA, the CDR3 is TGTGCCAGCAGTTCCTTTCAGGGGGTGGGGGCGCAGGGCTACACCTTC.

J is TRBJ2-1 and V is TRBV28; D uncertain. Trimming took 4 bases from V and 0 from J, leaving 16 bases between them. The CDR3 is 17 residues long. Germline CDR1 MDHEN, CDR2 SYDVKM. The CDR3 spells CASSSRITYRSYNEQFF. CDR3 in DNA: TGTGCCAGCAGTTCTAGAATTACTTATCGCTCCTACAATGAGCAGTTCTTC. Using reference TRBV28 and TRBJ2-1 for the parts outside the CDR3, the full variable domain is DVKVTQSSRYLVKRTGEKVFLECVQDMDHENMFWYRQDPGLGLRLIYFSYDVKMKEKGDIPEGYSVSREKKERFSLILESASTNQTSMYLCASSSRITYRSYNEQFFGPGTRLTVL.

The V and J genes are TRBV7-2 and TRBJ2-7; 10 bases align to TRBD1. CDR1 SGHTA and CDR2 FQGNSA come from the germline V gene. J lost 6 bases, V lost 1 base, and 9 bases had no gene match. This CDR3 has 16 amino acids. In DNA, the CDR3 is TGTGCCAGCAGCTTAGTTTTACGACAGGGGGCCGGCGAGCAGTACTTC. Protein sequence: CASSLVLRQGAGEQYF.

The chain is built from TRBV28 and TRBJ2-2; 12 nucleotides agree with TRBD2. The ends lost 3 bases at V and 5 bases at J; junction bases unmatched: 7. Germline-derived CDR1 and CDR2 are MDHEN and SYDVKM. The CDR3 consists of 17 residues. CDR3 nucleotides: TGTGCCAGCAGTTTGCTAGCGGGGGGGCTGGCGACCGGGGAGCTGTTTTTT. Protein sequence: CASSLLAGGLATGELFF.

This clone came up a few times. The CDR3 loop reads CASSIASGDQPQHF. The CDR3 DNA follows: TGTGCCAGTAGTATAGCTTCGGGGGACCAGCCCCAGCATTTT. The V call is TRBV19, the J call TRBJ1-5; a possible D gene is TRBD1 (5 bases). V lost 1 base, J lost 7 bases, and 11 bases lay in between. Germline CDR1 reads LNHDA; CDR2 reads SQIVND (reference sequence). CDR3 length: 14 amino acids.

The chain is built from TRBV7-6 and TRBJ1-6; 8 bases are shared with TRBD1. Germline trimming cut 5 bases from V and 10 bases from J; bases unmatched to any gene: 10. Germline assignment: CDR1 SGHVS and CDR2 FNYEAQ. The CDR3 is 15 amino acids. DNA of the CDR3: TGTGCCAGCAGCCCTTACGGACAGGGAAGGTCACCCCTCCACTTT. As protein: CASSPYGQGRSPLHF.

The chain uses TRBV2 and TRBJ2-3; 8 nucleotides match TRBD2. This CDR3 contains 14 residues. J lost 5 bases, V lost 11 bases, and 12 bases had no gene match. The V gene's germline CDR1 is SNHLY and CDR2 FYNNEI. In DNA form, the CDR3 reads TGTGCCGCTTACTCCGGGGGGGCGGGAGATACGCAGTATTTT. The encoded protein is CAAYSGGAGDTQYF.

CDR3 DNA sequence: TGTGCCAGCAGCCAGGAGGTTTCTGGAAACACCATATATTTT. Translation gives CASSQEVSGNTIYF. J is TRBJ1-3 and V is TRBV3-1 (or the pseudogene TRBV3-2); D call uncertain. CDR1 and CDR2 from the germline V gene are LGHDT and YNNKEL (reference sequence). The V gene lost 3 bases and the J gene lost 1 base, with 7 bases spanning the gap. The CDR3 has 14 residues.

This clone has just a few counts. The chain is built from TRBV5-1 and TRBJ1-3, with D possibly TRBD1 on 5 matching bases. The CDR3 sequence is 16 residues long. The germline CDR1 and CDR2 sequences are SGHRS and YFSETQ. V lost 0 bases and J lost 0, with 10 bases in between. The CDR3 loop is CASSLGAGISGNTIYF. As DNA, the CDR3 is TGCGCCAGCAGCTTGGGGGCAGGGATCTCTGGAAACACCATATATTTT.

This clone appeared a few times. This sample also contains other DNA sequences that code for the same CDR3. The chain carries TRBV7-2 and TRBJ2-3, with TRBD2 matching 16 bases. Trimming took 5 bases from V and 4 from J; bases not matched to a gene: 3. Looked up from germline, CDR1 is SGHTA and CDR2 is FQGNSA. The CDR3 extends over 16 amino acids. CDR3 in amino acids: CASSLGTSGGADTQYF. CDR3 DNA sequence: TGTGCCAGCAGCCTAGGGACTAGCGGGGGGGCAGATACGCAGTATTTT.

The CDR3 reads CASSRQGSSYNSPLHF. CDR3 bases: TGTGCCAGCAGTCGACAGGGGAGCTCCTATAATTCACCCCTCCACTTT. This chain joins TRBV6-6 and TRBJ1-6; 8 bases match TRBD1. The length of the CDR3 is 16 residues. V trimming: 5 bases; J trimming: 0 bases; junction bases outside the gene matches: 3. Germline loops: CDR1 MNHNY, CDR2 SVGAGI (reference sequence).

The sample holds a few counts of this clone. V and J are TRBV5-6 and TRBJ1-6; 7 positions match TRBD1. The V gene's germline CDR1 is SGHDT and CDR2 YYEEEE. The length of the CDR3 is 18 residues. V gave up 4 bases and J gave up 0 bases; unmatched junction bases: 10. The CDR3 loop is CASSMGQPKSSYNSPLHF. The CDR3 DNA follows: TGTGCCAGCAGCATGGGACAGCCTAAGAGCTCCTATAATTCACCCCTCCACTTT.